The following is a T cell receptor beta chain sequence with its context. This record belongs to a study of T cells of healthy individuals. The germline V gene encodes CDR1 DFQATT and CDR2 SNEGSKA (reference sequence). Trimming pared 2 bases from V and 6 bases from J, leaving 20 bases between. The CDR3 runs to 15 residues. TCRdb re-called the 5' RACE reads with MiXCR, one entry per CDR3 protein. The table shows around 100,000 distinct CDR3 sequences, with approximately 15% occurring only once. The V gene is TRBV20-1, the J gene TRBJ2-7; D may match TRBD1 or TRBD2 (5 bases each). This sequence originates from a human donor in good health. CDR3 coding DNA: TGCAGTGCTAGACGCCCCCGGGACCGAGGAAGCGAGCAGTACTTC. Protein product: CSARRPRDRGSEQYF.